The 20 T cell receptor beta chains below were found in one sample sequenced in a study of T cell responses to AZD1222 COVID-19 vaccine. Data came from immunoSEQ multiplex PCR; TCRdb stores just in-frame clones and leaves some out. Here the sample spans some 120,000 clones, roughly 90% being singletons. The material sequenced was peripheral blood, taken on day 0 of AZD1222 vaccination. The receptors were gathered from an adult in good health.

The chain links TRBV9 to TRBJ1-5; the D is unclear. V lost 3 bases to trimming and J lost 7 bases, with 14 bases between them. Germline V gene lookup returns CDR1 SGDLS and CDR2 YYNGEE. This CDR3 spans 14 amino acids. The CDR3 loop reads CASSASQFAQPQHF. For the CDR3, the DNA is TGTGCCAGCAGCGCATCCCAGTTCGCCCAGCCCCAGCATTTT.

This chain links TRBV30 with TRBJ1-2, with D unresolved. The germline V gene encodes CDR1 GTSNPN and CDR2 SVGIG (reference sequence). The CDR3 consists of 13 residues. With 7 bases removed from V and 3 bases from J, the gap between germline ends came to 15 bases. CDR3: CASQEKNYYGYTF. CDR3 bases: TGTGCCTCCCAGGAGAAAAACTACTATGGCTACACCTTC.

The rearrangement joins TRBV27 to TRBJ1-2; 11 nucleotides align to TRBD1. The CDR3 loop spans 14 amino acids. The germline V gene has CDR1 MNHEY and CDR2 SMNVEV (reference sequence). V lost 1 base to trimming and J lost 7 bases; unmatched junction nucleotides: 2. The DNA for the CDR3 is TGTGCCAGCAGTTTATACGGACAGGGGGCTGGCTACACCTTC. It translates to CASSLYGQGAGYTF.

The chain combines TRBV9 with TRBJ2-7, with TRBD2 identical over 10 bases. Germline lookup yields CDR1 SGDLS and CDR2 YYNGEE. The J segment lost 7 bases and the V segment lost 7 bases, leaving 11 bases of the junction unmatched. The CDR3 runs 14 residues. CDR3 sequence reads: CASAKREGLGEQYF. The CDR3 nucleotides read TGTGCCAGCGCAAAGCGGGAGGGCCTAGGGGAGCAGTACTTC.

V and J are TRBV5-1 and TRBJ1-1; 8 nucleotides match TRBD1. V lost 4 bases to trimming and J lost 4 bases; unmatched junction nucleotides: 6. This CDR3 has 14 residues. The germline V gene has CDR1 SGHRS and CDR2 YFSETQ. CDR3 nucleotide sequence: TGCGCCAGCAGCCAACTACAGGGGGGCACTGAAGCTTTCTTT. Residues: CASSQLQGGTEAFF.

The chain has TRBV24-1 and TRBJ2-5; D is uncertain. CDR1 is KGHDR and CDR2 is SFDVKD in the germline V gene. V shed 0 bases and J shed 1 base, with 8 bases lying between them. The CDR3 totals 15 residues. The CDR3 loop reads CATSDLTAAQETQYF. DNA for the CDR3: TGTGCCACCAGTGATTTGACAGCCGCCCAAGAGACCCAGTACTTC.

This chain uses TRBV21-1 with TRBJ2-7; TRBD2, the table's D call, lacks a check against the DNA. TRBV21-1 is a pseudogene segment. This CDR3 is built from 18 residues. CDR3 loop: CASSKAEEREGPSYEQYF. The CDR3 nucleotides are TGTGCCAGCAGCAAAGCTGAAGAGCGGGAGGGCCCCTCCTACGAGCAGTACTTC.

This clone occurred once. CDR3 region: CASSPRASISQETQYF. The CDR3 DNA reads TGTGCCAGCAGTCCCCGGGCCTCTATTTCACAAGAGACCCAGTACTTC. This sequence joins TRBV7-2 and TRBJ2-5, with D unclear. The CDR3 spans 16 residues. V was trimmed by 6 bases and J by 2 bases, leaving 19 bases between them. The V gene's germline CDR1 is SGHTA and CDR2 FQGNSA.

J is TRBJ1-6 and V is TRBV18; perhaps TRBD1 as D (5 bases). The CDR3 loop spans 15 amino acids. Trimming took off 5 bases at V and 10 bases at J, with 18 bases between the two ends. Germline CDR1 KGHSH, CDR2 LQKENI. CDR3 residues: CASSSGTIVTSPLHF. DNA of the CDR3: TGTGCCAGCTCAAGCGGGACTATCGTTACCTCACCCCTCCACTTT.

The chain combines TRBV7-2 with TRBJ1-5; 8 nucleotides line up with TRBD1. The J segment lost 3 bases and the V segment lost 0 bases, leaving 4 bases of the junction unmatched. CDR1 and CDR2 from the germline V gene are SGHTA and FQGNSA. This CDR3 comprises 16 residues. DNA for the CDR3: TGTGCCAGCAGCTTAGCGACAGGGGCCATCAATCAGCCCCAGCATTTT. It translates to CASSLATGAINQPQHF.

As DNA, the CDR3 is TGTGCCAGCAGTGGCACGGGGGGCGCGGTAACTGAAGCTTTCTTT. This translates into CASSGTGGAVTEAFF. The rearrangement uses TRBV27 and TRBJ1-1, with D possibly matching TRBD1 (6 bases). Trimming left V 5 bases short and J 5 bases short, with 18 bases between. The CDR3 runs 15 residues. Germline V CDR1 and CDR2: MNHEY, SMNVEV (reference sequence).

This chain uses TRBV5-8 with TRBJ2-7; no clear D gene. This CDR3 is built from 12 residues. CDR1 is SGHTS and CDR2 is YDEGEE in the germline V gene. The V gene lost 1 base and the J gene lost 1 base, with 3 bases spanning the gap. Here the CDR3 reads CASSLPSYEQYF. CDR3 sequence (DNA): TGTGCCAGCAGCTTGCCGTCCTACGAGCAGTACTTC.

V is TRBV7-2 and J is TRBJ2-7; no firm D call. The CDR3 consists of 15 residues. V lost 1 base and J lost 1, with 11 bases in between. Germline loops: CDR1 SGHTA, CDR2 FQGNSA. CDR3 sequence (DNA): TGTGCCAGCAGCTTAGTGGCTGAACCTTCCTACGAGCAGTACTTC. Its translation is CASSLVAEPSYEQYF. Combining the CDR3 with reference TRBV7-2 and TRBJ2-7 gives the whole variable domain GAGVSQSPSNKVTEKGKDVELRCDPISGHTALYWYRQSLGQGLEFLIYFQGNSAPDKSGLPSDRFSAERTGGSVSTLTIQRTQQEDSAVYLCASSLVAEPSYEQYFGPGTRLTVT.

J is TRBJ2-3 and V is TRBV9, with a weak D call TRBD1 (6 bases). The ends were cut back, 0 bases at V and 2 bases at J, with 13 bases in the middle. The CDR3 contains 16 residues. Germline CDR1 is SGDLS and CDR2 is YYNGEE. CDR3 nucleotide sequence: TGTGCCAGCAGCGTAGGCACAGGGCTATTCACAGATACGCAGTATTTT. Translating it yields CASSVGTGLFTDTQYF.

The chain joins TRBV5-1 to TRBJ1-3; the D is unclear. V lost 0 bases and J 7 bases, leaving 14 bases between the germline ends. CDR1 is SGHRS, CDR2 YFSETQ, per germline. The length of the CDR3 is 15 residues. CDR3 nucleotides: TGCGCCAGCAGCTTGGCCGCTAGTGGAGGGAACACCATATATTTT. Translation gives CASSLAASGGNTIYF.

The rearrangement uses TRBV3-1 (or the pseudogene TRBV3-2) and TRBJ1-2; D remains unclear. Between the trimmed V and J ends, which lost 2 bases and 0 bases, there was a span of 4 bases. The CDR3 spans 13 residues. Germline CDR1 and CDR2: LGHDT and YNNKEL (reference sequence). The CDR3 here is CASSQTANYGYTF. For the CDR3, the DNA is TGTGCCAGCAGCCAAACCGCTAACTATGGCTACACCTTC.

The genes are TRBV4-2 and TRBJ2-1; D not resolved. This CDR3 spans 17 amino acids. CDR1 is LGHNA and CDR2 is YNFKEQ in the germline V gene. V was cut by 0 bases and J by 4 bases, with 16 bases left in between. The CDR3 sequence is CASSQDLGGPPYNEQFF. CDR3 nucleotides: TGTGCCAGCAGCCAAGACTTGGGCGGACCCCCGTACAATGAGCAGTTCTTC.

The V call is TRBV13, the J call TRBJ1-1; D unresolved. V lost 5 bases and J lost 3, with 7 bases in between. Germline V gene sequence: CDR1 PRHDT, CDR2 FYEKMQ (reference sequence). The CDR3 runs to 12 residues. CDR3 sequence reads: CASSRAYTEAFF. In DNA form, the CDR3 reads TGTGCCAGCAGCCGTGCTTACACTGAAGCTTTCTTT.

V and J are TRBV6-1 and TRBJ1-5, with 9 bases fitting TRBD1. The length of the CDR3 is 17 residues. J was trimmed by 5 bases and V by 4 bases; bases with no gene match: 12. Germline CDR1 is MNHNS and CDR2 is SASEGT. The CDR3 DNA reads TGTGCCAGCAGTGCTAAACCTACCTGGACAGGGGATCAGCCCCAGCATTTT. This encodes CASSAKPTWTGDQPQHF.

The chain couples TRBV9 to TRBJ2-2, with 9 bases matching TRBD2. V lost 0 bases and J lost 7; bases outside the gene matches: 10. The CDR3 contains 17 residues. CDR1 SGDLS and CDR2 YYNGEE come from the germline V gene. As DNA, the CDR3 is TGTGCCAGCAGCGTAGACGGGACTAGCCTCATGGGCGGGGAGCTGTTTTTT. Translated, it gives CASSVDGTSLMGGELFF.